This T cell receptor (beta chain) originates from a study of beta chain features in type 1 diabetes. Broader study findings: Shorter TCRB CDR3s, moderately but significantly so, marked every one of the four CD4+ subsets in Type 1 diabetes patients. PCR might preferentially amplify shorter templates, equally in patients and controls.

This clone has more than one count but fewer than ten. Its antigen remains unidentified. The V end lost 2 bases, the J end lost 6 bases, and 11 bases lay between the germline ends. The CDR3 is 13 amino acids. From germline, CDR1 is PRHDT and CDR2 FYEKMQ (reference sequence). The isolated RNA, all of it, was reverse transcribed, so expressed TCRB transcripts were what got sequenced. Method: immunoSEQ multiplex PCR; TCRdb's copy keeps in-frame clones and lacks some. The repertoire has 640,000 or so clones, 11% to 15% of them found once; the top ten carry just under 0.04%. The sequencing sample was made of naive CD4+ T cells from blood. The chain combines TRBV13 with TRBJ2-7; D gene unclear. The sequence came from a man aged 18 to 29 with type 1 diabetes. In nucleotides, the CDR3 is TGTGCCAGCAGCTTAATACGGTCGGGCGAGCAGTACTTC. It specifies CASSLIRSGEQYF.